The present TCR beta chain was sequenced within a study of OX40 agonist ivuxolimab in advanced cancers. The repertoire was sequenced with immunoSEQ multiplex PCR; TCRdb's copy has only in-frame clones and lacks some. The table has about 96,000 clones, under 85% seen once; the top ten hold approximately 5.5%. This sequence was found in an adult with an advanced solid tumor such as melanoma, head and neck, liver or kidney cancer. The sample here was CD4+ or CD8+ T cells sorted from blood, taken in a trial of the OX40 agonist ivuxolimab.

For the CDR3, the DNA is TGTGCCAGCAGCCTCAGGACAGGTAGCACAGATACGCAGTATTTT. This codes for CASSLRTGSTDTQYF. The V and J genes are TRBV11-3 and TRBJ2-3, with TRBD1 matching over 7 bases. Germline CDR1 SGHNT, CDR2 YENEEA. The CDR3 is 15 residues long. Trimming at V came to 5 bases and at J to 0 bases, leaving 5 bases not matched to a gene.